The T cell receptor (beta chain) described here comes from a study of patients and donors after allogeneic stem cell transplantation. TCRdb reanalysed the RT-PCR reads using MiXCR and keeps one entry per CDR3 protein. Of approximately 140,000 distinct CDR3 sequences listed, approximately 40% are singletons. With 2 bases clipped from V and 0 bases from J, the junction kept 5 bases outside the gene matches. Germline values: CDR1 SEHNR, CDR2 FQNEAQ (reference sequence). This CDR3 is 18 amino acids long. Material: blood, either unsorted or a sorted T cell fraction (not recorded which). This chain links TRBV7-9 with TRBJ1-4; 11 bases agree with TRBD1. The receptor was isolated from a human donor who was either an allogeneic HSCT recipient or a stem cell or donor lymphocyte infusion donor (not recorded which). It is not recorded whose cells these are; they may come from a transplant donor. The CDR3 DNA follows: TGTGCCAGCAGCTTACTTGGGACAGGGGGTTCAACTAATGAAAAACTGTTTTTT. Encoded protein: CASSLLGTGGSTNEKLFF.